This T cell receptor (beta chain) stems from a study of OX40 agonist ivuxolimab in advanced cancers. The wider study: As their treatment, patients were administered ivuxolimab, an agonistic anti-OX40 (CD134) antibody. Patients were treated with intravenous ivuxolimab, dosed at 0.01 to 10 mg/kg and infused every 2 weeks. Earlier treatment with anti-PD-1, anti-PD-L1 or anti-CTLA-4 was permitted, and around 36% had received some.

Libraries were prepared by immunoSEQ multiplex PCR; TCRdb keeps only in-frame clonotypes and omits some of them. The sample contains tens of thousands of clones, 85% to 90% of which appear only once. Germline CDR1 reads SGHRS; CDR2 reads YFSETQ. The CDR3 is made up of 14 amino acids. V was clipped by 3 bases and J by 0 bases, with 8 bases between them. Sequences were derived from CD4+ or CD8+ T cells sorted from blood, sampled in a trial of the OX40 agonist ivuxolimab. This clonotype was obtained from an adult with an advanced solid tumor such as melanoma, head and neck, liver or kidney cancer. The chain uses TRBV5-1 and TRBJ2-3, with D unresolved. The CDR3 nucleotides are TGCGCCAGCAGCTCTCCAGAAAGCACAGATACGCAGTATTTT. Translation gives CASSSPESTDTQYF.